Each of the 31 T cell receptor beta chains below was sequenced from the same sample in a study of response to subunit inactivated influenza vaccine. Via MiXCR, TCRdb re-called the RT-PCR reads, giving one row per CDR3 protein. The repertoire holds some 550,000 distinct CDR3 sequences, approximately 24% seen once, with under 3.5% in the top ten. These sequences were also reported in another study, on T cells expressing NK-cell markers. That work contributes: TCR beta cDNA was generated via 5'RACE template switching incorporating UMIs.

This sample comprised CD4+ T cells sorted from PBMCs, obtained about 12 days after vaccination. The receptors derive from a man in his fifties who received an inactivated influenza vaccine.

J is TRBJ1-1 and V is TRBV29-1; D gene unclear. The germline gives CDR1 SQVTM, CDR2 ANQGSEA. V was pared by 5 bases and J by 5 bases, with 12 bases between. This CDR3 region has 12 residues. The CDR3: CSVRYQRTEAFF. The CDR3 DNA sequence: TGCAGCGTTAGATATCAGAGAACTGAAGCTTTCTTT.

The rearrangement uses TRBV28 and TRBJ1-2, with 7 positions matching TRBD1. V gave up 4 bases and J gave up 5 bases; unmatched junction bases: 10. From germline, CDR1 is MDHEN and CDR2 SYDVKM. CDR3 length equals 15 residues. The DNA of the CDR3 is TGTGCCAGCAGTTCGAGACAGGGAGGATGGTATGGCTACACCTTC. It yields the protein CASSSRQGGWYGYTF.

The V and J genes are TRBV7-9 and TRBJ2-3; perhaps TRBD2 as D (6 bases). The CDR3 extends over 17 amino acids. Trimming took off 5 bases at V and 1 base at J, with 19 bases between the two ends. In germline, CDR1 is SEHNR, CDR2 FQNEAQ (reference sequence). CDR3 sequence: CASSATRGRGRTDTQYF. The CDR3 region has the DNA TGTGCCAGCAGCGCAACTCGGGGGAGAGGCCGCACAGATACGCAGTATTTT.

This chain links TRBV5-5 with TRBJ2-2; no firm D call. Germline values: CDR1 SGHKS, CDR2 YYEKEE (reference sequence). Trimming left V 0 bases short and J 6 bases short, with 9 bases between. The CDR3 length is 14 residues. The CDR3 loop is CASSLVVWSGELFF. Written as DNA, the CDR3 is TGTGCCAGCAGCTTGGTAGTTTGGTCCGGGGAGCTGTTTTTT. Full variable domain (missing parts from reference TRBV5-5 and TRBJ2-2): DAGVTQSPTHLIKTRGQQVTLRCSPISGHKSVSWYQQVLGQGPQFIFQYYEKEERGRGNFPDRFSARQFPNYSSELNVNALLLGDSALYLCASSLVVWSGELFFGEGSRLTVL.

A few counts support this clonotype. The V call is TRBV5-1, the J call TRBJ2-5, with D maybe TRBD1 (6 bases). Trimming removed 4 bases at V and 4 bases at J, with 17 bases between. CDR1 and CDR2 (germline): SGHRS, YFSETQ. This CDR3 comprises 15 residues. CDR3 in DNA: TGCGCCAGCAGCCCTTTGGACAGCCGGGGAGAGACCCAGTACTTC. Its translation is CASSPLDSRGETQYF.

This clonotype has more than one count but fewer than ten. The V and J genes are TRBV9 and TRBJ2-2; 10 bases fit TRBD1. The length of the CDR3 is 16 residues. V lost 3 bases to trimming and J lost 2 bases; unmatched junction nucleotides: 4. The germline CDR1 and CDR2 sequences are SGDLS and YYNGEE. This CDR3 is CASSGGQGVNTGELFF. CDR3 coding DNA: TGTGCCAGCAGCGGTGGACAGGGGGTAAACACCGGGGAGCTGTTTTTT.

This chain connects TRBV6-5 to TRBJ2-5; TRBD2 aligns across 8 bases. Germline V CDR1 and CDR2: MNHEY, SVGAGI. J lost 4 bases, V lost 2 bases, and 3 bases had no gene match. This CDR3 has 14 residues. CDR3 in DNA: TGTGCCAGCAGTTACCGGGAGGGGTCAGAGACCCAGTACTTC. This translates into CASSYREGSETQYF.

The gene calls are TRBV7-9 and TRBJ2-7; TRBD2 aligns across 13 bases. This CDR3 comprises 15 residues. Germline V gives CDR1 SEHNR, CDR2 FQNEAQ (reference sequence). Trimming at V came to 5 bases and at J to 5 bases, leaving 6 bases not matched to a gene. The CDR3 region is CASSRTSGRGNEQYF. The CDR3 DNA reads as TGTGCCAGCAGCCGGACTAGCGGGAGAGGAAACGAGCAGTACTTC.

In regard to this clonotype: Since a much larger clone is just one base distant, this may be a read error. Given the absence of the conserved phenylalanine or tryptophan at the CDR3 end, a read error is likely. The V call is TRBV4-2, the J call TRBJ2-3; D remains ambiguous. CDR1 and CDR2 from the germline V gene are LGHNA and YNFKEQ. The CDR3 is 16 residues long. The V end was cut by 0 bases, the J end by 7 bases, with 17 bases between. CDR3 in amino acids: CASSQDLRTPHHTQYS. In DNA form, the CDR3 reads TGTGCCAGCAGCCAAGATTTACGGACCCCACATCATACGCAGTATTCT.

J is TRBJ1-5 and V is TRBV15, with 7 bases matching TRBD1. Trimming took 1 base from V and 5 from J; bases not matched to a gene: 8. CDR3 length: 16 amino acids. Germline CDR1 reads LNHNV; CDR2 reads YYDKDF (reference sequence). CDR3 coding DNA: TGTGCCACCAGCAGAGGCCGAGGACAGGTTTATCAGCCCCAGCATTTT. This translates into CATSRGRGQVYQPQHF.

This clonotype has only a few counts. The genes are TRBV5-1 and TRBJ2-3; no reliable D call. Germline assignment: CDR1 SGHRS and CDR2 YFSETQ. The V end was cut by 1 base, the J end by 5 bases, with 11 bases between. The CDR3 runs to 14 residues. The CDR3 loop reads CASSLSSPEDTQYF. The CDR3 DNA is TGCGCCAGCAGCTTGAGTAGCCCGGAAGATACGCAGTATTTT.

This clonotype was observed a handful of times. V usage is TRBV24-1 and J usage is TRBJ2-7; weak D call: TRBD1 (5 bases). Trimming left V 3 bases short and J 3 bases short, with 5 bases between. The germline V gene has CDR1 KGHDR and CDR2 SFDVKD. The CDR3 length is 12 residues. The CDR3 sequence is CATSDQGYEQYF. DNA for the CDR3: TGTGCCACCAGTGATCAGGGCTACGAGCAGTACTTC.

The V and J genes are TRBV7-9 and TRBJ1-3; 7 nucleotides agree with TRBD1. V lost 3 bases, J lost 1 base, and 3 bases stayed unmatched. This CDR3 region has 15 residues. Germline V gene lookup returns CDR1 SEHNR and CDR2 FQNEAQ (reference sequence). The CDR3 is CASSFTGASGNTIYF. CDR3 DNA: TGTGCCAGCAGCTTTACAGGGGCATCTGGAAACACCATATATTTT.

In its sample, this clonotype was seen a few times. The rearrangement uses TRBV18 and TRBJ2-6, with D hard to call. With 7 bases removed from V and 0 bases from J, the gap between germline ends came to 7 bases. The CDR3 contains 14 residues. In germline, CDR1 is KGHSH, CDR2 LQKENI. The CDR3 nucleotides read TGTGCCAGCTTACGGAGCTCTGGGGCCAACGTCCTGACTTTC. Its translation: CASLRSSGANVLTF.

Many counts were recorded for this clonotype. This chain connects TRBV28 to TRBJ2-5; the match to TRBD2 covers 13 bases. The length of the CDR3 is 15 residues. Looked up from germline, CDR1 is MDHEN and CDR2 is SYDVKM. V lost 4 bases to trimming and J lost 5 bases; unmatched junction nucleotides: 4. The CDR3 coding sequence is TGTGCCAGCAGTTCCGGACTAGCGGGAGAGGAGACCCAGTACTTC. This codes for CASSSGLAGEETQYF.

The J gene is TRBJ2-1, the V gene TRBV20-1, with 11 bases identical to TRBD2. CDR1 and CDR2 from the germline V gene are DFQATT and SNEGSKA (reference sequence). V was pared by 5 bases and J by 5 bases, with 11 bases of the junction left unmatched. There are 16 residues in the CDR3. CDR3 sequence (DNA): TGCAGTGCTTATAATAGCGGGAGGGCCCAAAACAATGAGCAGTTCTTC. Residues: CSAYNSGRAQNNEQFF.

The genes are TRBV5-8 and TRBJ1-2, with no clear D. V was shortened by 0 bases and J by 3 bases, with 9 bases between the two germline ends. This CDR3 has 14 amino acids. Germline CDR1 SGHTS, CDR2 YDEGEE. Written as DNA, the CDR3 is TGTGCCAGCAGCTTGGGGCAGGATTACTATGGCTACACCTTC. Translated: CASSLGQDYYGYTF.

The CDR3 nucleotides read TGTGCCAGCCGAAAGGGGATAACCTACGAGCAGTACTTC. Protein: CASRKGITYEQYF. J is TRBJ2-7 and V is TRBV28; the D gene is possibly TRBD1 (5 bases). The CDR3 spans 13 residues. CDR1 and CDR2 (germline): MDHEN, SYDVKM. The germline V and J ends were trimmed by 8 bases and 2 bases, with 13 bases remaining between them.

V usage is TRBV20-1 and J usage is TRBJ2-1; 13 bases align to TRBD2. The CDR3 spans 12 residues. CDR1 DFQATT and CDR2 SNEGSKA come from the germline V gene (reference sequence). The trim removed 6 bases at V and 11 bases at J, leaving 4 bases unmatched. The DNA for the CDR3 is TGCAGTGCATCGGGACTAGCGGGGAAGCAGTTCTTC. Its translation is CSASGLAGKQFF.

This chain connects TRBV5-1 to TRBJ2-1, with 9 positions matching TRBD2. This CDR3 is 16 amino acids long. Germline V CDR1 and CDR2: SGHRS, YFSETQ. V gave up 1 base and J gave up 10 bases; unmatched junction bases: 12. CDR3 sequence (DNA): TGCGCCAGCAGCTTGATGATGGCGGGAGGGCCCTCGGAGCAGTTCTTC. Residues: CASSLMMAGGPSEQFF.

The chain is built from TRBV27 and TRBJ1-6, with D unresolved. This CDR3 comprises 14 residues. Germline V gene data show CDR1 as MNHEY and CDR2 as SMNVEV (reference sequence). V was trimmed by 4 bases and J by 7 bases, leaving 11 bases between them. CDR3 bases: TGTGCCAGCAGTTACGGACGGCAGAATTCACCCCTCCACTTT. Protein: CASSYGRQNSPLHF.

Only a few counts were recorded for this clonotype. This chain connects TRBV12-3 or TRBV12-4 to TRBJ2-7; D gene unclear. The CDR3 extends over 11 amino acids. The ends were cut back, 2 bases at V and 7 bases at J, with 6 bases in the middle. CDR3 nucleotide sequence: TGTGCCAGCAGTTTACTCGGGGAGCAGTACTTC. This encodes CASSLLGEQYF.

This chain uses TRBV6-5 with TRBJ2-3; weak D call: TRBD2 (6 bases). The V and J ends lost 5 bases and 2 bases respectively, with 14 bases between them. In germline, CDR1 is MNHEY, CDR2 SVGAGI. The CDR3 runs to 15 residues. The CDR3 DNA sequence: TGTGCCAGCAGTCCGGAGGGGTGGGACACAGATACGCAGTATTTT. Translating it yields CASSPEGWDTDTQYF.

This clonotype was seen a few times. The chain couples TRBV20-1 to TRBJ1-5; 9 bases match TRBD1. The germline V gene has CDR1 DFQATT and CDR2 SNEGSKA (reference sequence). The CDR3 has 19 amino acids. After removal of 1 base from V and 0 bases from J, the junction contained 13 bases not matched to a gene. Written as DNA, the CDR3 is TGCAGTGCTAGAGGTCCGGGACAGGGAAGGGGTAATAGCAATCAGCCCCAGCATTTT. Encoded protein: CSARGPGQGRGNSNQPQHF.

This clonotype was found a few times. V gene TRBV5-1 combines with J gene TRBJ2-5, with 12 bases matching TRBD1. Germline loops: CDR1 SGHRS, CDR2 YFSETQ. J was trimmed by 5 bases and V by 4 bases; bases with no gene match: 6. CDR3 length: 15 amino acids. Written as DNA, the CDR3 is TGCGCCAGCAGCCCGGGGACAGGGGGCGCGGAGACCCAGTACTTC. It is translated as CASSPGTGGAETQYF.

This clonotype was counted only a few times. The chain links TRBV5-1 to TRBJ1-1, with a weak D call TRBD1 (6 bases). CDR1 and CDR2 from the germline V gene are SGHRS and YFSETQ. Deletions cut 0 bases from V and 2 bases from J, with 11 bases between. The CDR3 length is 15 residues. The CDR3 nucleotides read TGCGCCAGCAGCTTGGGGGGGCTCGGTAACACTGAAGCTTTCTTT. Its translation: CASSLGGLGNTEAFF.

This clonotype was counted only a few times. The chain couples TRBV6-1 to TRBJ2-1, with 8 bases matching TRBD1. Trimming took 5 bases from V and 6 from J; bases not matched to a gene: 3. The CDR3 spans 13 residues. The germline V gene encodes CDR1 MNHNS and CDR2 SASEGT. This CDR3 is CASSKTGGNEQFF. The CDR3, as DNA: TGTGCCAGCAGTAAAACAGGGGGCAATGAGCAGTTCTTC.

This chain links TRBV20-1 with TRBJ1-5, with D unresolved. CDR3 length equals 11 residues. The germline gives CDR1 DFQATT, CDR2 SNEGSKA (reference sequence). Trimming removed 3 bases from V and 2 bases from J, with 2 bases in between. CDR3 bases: TGCAGTGCTAGGGGCAATCAGCCCCAGCATTTT. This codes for CSARGNQPQHF.

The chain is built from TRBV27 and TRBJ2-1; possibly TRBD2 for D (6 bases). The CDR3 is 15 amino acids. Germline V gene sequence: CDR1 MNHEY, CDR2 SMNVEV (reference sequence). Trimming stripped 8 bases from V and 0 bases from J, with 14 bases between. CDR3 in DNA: TGTGCCAGCCACGGGGGTTACAGCTCCTACAATGAGCAGTTCTTC. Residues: CASHGGYSSYNEQFF.

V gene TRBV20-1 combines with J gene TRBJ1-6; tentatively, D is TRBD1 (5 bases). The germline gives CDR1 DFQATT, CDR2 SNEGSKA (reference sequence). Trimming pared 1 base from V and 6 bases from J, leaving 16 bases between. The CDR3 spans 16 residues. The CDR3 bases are TGCAGTGCTAGAGTTGGGGCAGCAACAATTAATTCACCCCTCCACTTT. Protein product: CSARVGAATINSPLHF.

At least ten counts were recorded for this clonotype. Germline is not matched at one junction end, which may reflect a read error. The chain's CDR3 is CASSRGQGSYNEQFF. For the CDR3, the DNA is TGTGCTAGCAGCCGTGGACAGGGATCCTACAATGAGCAGTTCTTC. The chain carries TRBV6-1 and TRBJ2-1; 8 nucleotides line up with TRBD1. This CDR3 has 15 residues. The germline gives CDR1 MNHNS, CDR2 SASEGT.